The 27 T cell receptor beta chains given below trace back to one sample, sequenced in a study of blood T cell repertoires in COVID-19. Method: immunoSEQ multiplex PCR; TCRdb's copy keeps in-frame clones and lacks some. The sample consists of 150,000 or so clones, about four fifths of them appearing once. What was sequenced was PBMCs or T cells enriched from blood (not recorded which). The receptors come from a woman between 45 and 60 years old in a cohort exposed to, infected with or recovered from COVID-19 (not recorded which).

The chain's CDR3 is CAWSQRGGNEQFF. The CDR3 DNA is TGTGCCTGGAGTCAGAGGGGAGGTAATGAGCAGTTCTTC. V and J are TRBV30 and TRBJ2-1; D may be TRBD2 (6 bases). Germline-derived CDR1 and CDR2 are GTSNPN and SVGIG (reference sequence). V lost 2 bases and J 7 bases, leaving 12 bases between the germline ends. This CDR3 is 13 amino acids long.

V is TRBV7-9 and J is TRBJ2-3; TRBD2 matches at 8 bases. V gave up 5 bases and J gave up 2 bases; unmatched junction bases: 6. CDR1 is SEHNR, CDR2 FQNEAQ, per germline (reference sequence). The CDR3 consists of 15 residues. The CDR3 region has the DNA TGTGCCAGCAGCCCTCCTAGCGGGCTCACAGATACGCAGTATTTT. Translated: CASSPPSGLTDTQYF. The whole variable domain, remainder taken from reference TRBV7-9 and TRBJ2-3, is DTGVSQNPRHKITKRGQNVTFRCDPISEHNRLYWYRQTLGQGPEFLTYFQNEAQLEKSRLLSDRFSAERPKGSFSTLEIQRTEQGDSAMYLCASSPPSGLTDTQYFGPGTRLTVL.

CDR3 nucleotides: TGCAGTGCTAGTCTGGGGGCGCGCACTGAAGCTTTCTTT. This encodes CSASLGARTEAFF. The J gene is TRBJ1-1, the V gene TRBV20-1, with a tentative D call TRBD1 (6 bases). Germline-derived CDR1 and CDR2 are DFQATT and SNEGSKA (reference sequence). CDR3 length: 13 residues. With 3 bases removed from V and 4 bases from J, the gap between germline ends came to 12 bases.

This clone was detected once. The CDR3 reads CAWTGQAGWDYGYTF. The CDR3 bases are TGTGCCTGGACGGGACAGGCTGGTTGGGACTATGGCTACACCTTC. The chain has TRBV30 and TRBJ1-2, with 8 bases identical to TRBD1. The CDR3 is made up of 15 amino acids. Germline CDR1 and CDR2: GTSNPN and SVGIG (reference sequence). With 4 bases clipped from V and 3 bases from J, the junction kept 10 bases outside the gene matches.

The chain has TRBV19 and TRBJ2-3, with 8 bases matching TRBD2. Trimming at V came to 8 bases and at J to 2 bases, leaving 6 bases not matched to a gene. Germline assignment: CDR1 LNHDA and CDR2 SQIVND (reference sequence). The CDR3 loop spans 14 amino acids. The CDR3 sequence is CASQQLAATDTQYF. The CDR3 DNA follows: TGTGCCAGTCAGCAACTAGCGGCCACAGATACGCAGTATTTT.

This clone appeared once. The chain has TRBV7-9 and TRBJ2-7, with TRBD1 matching 8 bases. The germline gives CDR1 SEHNR, CDR2 FQNEAQ (reference sequence). The J segment lost 3 bases and the V segment lost 3 bases, leaving 4 bases of the junction unmatched. The CDR3 covers 14 residues. Here the CDR3 reads CASSFGQGHYEQYF. The CDR3 nucleotides are TGTGCCAGCAGCTTCGGACAGGGCCACTACGAGCAGTACTTC.

The rearrangement joins TRBV5-1 to TRBJ2-3, with D possibly matching TRBD2 (7 bases). V was trimmed by 0 bases and J by 6 bases, leaving 14 bases between them. CDR1 and CDR2 (germline): SGHRS, YFSETQ. This CDR3 spans 15 amino acids. CDR3 region: CASSLGGGAIDTQYF. The CDR3 DNA reads as TGCGCCAGCAGCTTGGGCGGGGGCGCCATCGATACGCAGTATTTT.

The V call is TRBV5-1, the J call TRBJ1-4, with 7 bases fitting TRBD1. J lost 3 bases, V lost 4 bases, and 3 bases had no gene match. Germline CDR1 and CDR2: SGHRS and YFSETQ. This CDR3 contains 14 residues. Here the CDR3 reads CASSQGQSNEKLFF. CDR3 sequence (DNA): TGCGCCAGCAGCCAGGGACAGTCTAATGAAAAACTGTTTTTT. Based on the CDR3 plus reference TRBV5-1 and TRBJ1-4, the full variable domain is KAGVTQTPRYLIKTRGQQVTLSCSPISGHRSVSWYQQTPGQGLQFLFEYFSETQRNKGNFPGRFSGRQFSNSRSEMNVSTLELGDSALYLCASSQGQSNEKLFFGSGTQLSVL.

This chain joins TRBV19 and TRBJ1-3, with D uncertain. With 5 bases removed from V and 2 bases from J, the gap between germline ends came to 13 bases. The CDR3 sequence is 15 residues long. Germline V lookup: CDR1 LNHDA, CDR2 SQIVND (reference sequence). Written as DNA, the CDR3 is TGTGCCAGTAGTTCAAGGTCCGGGGCTGGAAACACCATATATTTT. As protein: CASSSRSGAGNTIYF.

The V call is TRBV24-1, the J call TRBJ2-3, with TRBD1 matching over 8 bases. There are 13 residues in the CDR3. Trimming at V came to 9 bases and at J to 4 bases, leaving 5 bases not matched to a gene. Germline V CDR1 and CDR2: KGHDR, SFDVKD. The CDR3 DNA is TGTGCCACCTCAGGGGGCGGGGCAGATACGCAGTATTTT. Its translation is CATSGGGADTQYF.

In DNA form, the CDR3 reads TGTGCCAGCTCGCCTAGCTACAATGAGCAGTTCTTC. Its protein is CASSPSYNEQFF. The chain has TRBV18 and TRBJ2-1; the D is unclear. V lost 6 bases, J lost 3 bases, and 6 bases lay in between. CDR3 size: 12 residues. Germline lookup yields CDR1 KGHSH and CDR2 LQKENI.

The chain recombines TRBV5-1 with TRBJ1-1; D remains unclear. The CDR3 runs 13 residues. The V end was cut by 2 bases, the J end by 1 base, with 6 bases between. Germline V gene data show CDR1 as SGHRS and CDR2 as YFSETQ. CDR3 sequence reads: CASSFQENTEAFF. The CDR3 DNA follows: TGCGCCAGCAGCTTCCAGGAGAACACTGAAGCTTTCTTT.

The J gene is TRBJ1-2, the V gene TRBV14, with D possibly matching TRBD1 (5 bases). The CDR3 consists of 15 residues. Germline V lookup: CDR1 SGHDN, CDR2 FVKESK. V was clipped by 0 bases and J by 6 bases, with 14 bases between them. Here the CDR3 reads CASSQDPGVRNGYTF. In DNA, the CDR3 is TGTGCCAGCAGCCAAGATCCGGGGGTCAGAAATGGCTACACCTTC.

This clone is a singleton in its sample. The CDR3 DNA follows: TGTGCCAGCAGAGGTGCAGCGGGAGGCACAGATACGCAGTATTTT. It codes for CASRGAAGGTDTQYF. The rearrangement joins TRBV27 to TRBJ2-3; TRBD2 aligns across 8 bases. This CDR3 contains 15 residues. V was pared by 6 bases and J by 1 base, with 6 bases of the junction left unmatched. The V gene's germline CDR1 is MNHEY and CDR2 SMNVEV (reference sequence).

The genes are TRBV27 and TRBJ2-4; 7 bases map to TRBD2. V gave up 5 bases and J gave up 6 bases; unmatched junction bases: 7. This CDR3 region has 14 residues. In germline, CDR1 is MNHEY, CDR2 SMNVEV (reference sequence). The CDR3 coding sequence is TGTGCCAGCAGTCGGCTGCGCGGGAGAAACATTCAGTACTTC. This sequence encodes CASSRLRGRNIQYF.

The rearrangement links TRBV7-3 to TRBJ1-1; D gene uncertain. Germline assignment: CDR1 SGHTA and CDR2 FQGTGA. CDR3 length: 13 residues. Trimming shortened V by 2 bases and J by 2 bases, and 6 bases separated the two germline ends. CDR3 in amino acids: CASSLRGNTEAFF. In DNA form, the CDR3 reads TGTGCCAGCAGCTTACGGGGTAACACTGAAGCTTTCTTT.

The rearrangement links TRBV10-3 to TRBJ1-3, with D tentatively TRBD1 (5 bases). Germline CDR1 ENHRY, CDR2 SYGVKD. The CDR3 sequence is 13 residues long. The CDR3 here is CATIRDSGNTIYF. CDR3 sequence (DNA): TGTGCGACCATCAGGGACTCTGGAAACACCATATATTTT.

The sample holds a few counts of this clone. This chain links TRBV5-1 with TRBJ1-2; possibly TRBD1 for D (6 bases). V gave up 5 bases and J gave up 4 bases, with 12 bases separating them. Germline V gene data show CDR1 as SGHRS and CDR2 as YFSETQ. The CDR3 loop spans 13 amino acids. CDR3 sequence (DNA): TGCGCCAGCAGGACTACAGGGCTCTATGGCTACACCTTC. Residues: CASRTTGLYGYTF.

This chain connects TRBV6-2 or TRBV6-3 to TRBJ2-1, with TRBD1 as a possible D gene (5 bases). The CDR3 has 16 amino acids. Germline lookup yields CDR1 MNHEY and CDR2 SVGEGT. Trimming pared 2 bases from V and 9 bases from J, leaving 20 bases between. The CDR3 here is CASSYSKTVVLSEQFF. The CDR3 DNA reads as TGTGCCAGCAGTTACAGTAAGACAGTGGTCCTATCTGAGCAGTTCTTC.

This chain uses TRBV20-1 with TRBJ1-6; the match to TRBD1 covers 9 bases. V shed 3 bases, J shed 8 bases, and the junction held 8 bases outside the gene matches. This CDR3 is 15 amino acids long. The germline V gene encodes CDR1 DFQATT and CDR2 SNEGSKA (reference sequence). The CDR3 region is CSASEVQGAHSPLHF. The CDR3 nucleotides read TGCAGTGCTAGTGAGGTACAGGGGGCTCATTCACCCCTCCACTTT.

V is TRBV7-2 and J is TRBJ1-4, with 10 positions matching TRBD1. V lost 4 bases, J lost 4 bases, and 6 bases stayed unmatched. Germline CDR1 reads SGHTA; CDR2 reads FQGNSA. The CDR3 sequence is 16 residues long. CDR3 residues: CASSSLRTGGNEKLFF. DNA for the CDR3: TGTGCCAGCAGCTCCCTTCGGACAGGGGGTAATGAAAAACTGTTTTTT.

The chain carries TRBV30 and TRBJ2-3, with a weak D call TRBD2 (7 bases). V dropped 6 bases and J dropped 2 bases, with 15 bases sitting between them. The CDR3 consists of 14 residues. Looked up from germline, CDR1 is GTSNPN and CDR2 is SVGIG (reference sequence). CDR3 nucleotide sequence: TGTGCCTGCCCCCGGGGGGCGAACACAGATACGCAGTATTTT. Protein: CACPRGANTDTQYF. Full variable domain (missing parts from reference TRBV30 and TRBJ2-3): SQTIHQWPATLVQPVGSPLSLECTVEGTSNPNLYWYRQAAGRGLQLLFYSVGIGQISSEVPQNLSASRPQDRQFILSSKKLLLSDSGFYLCACPRGANTDTQYFGPGTRLTVL.

This chain joins TRBV19 and TRBJ1-1; 10 positions match TRBD1. V shed 1 base and J 6 bases; nucleotides not matched to a gene: 11. Germline V CDR1 and CDR2: LNHDA, SQIVND (reference sequence). This CDR3 region has 17 residues. This CDR3 is CASSIVGQGGARPEAFF. The CDR3 DNA follows: TGTGCCAGTAGTATAGTAGGACAGGGGGGGGCGAGACCTGAAGCTTTCTTT.

The chain has TRBV5-1 and TRBJ2-4; 9 bases line up with TRBD1. V lost 4 bases to trimming and J lost 7 bases; unmatched junction nucleotides: 9. The CDR3 spans 15 residues. CDR1 SGHRS and CDR2 YFSETQ come from the germline V gene. The CDR3 region is CASSIPGQGSNIQYF. CDR3 bases: TGCGCCAGCAGCATACCAGGACAGGGGAGCAACATTCAGTACTTC.

The V call is TRBV28, the J call TRBJ1-4; D may be TRBD1 (6 bases). Deletions cut 6 bases from V and 5 bases from J, with 13 bases between. This CDR3 is built from 14 residues. Germline V CDR1 and CDR2: MDHEN, SYDVKM. CDR3 sequence: CASSHGQLNEKLFF. CDR3 in DNA: TGTGCCAGCAGCCATGGACAGCTGAATGAAAAACTGTTTTTT.

The V and J genes are TRBV15 and TRBJ2-3, with D maybe TRBD2 (8 bases). The CDR3 is 17 amino acids. Trimming stripped 1 base from V and 3 bases from J, with 17 bases between. Germline CDR1 and CDR2: LNHNV and YYDKDF (reference sequence). CDR3 sequence reads: CATSRGREGAQTDTQYF. The CDR3 DNA sequence: TGTGCCACCAGCAGAGGACGGGAGGGGGCGCAAACAGATACGCAGTATTTT.

This sequence joins TRBV7-6 and TRBJ2-7; no clear D gene. The CDR3 loop spans 13 amino acids. Germline V CDR1 and CDR2: SGHVS, FNYEAQ. V lost 1 base to trimming and J lost 7 bases, with 11 bases between them. The CDR3 loop is CASSLGRNLEQYF. CDR3 nucleotide sequence: TGTGCCAGCAGCTTAGGGCGGAATCTGGAGCAGTACTTC.